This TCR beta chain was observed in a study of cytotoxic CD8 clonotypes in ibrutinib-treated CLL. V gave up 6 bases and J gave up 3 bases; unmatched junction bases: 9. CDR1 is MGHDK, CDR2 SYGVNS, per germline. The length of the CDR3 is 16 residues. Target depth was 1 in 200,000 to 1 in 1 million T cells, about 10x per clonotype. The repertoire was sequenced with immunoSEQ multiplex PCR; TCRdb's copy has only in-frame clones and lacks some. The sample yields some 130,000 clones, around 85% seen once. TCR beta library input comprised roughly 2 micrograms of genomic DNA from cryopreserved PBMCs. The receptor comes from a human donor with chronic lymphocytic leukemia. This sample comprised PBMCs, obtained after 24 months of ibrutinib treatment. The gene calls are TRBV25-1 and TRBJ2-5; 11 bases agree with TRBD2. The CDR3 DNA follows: TGTGCCAGCAGAGACTCACTAGCGGGGGTAAAAGAGACCCAGTACTTC. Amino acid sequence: CASRDSLAGVKETQYF.